This paragraph reports one T cell receptor (beta chain). Its antigen is as yet unknown. The sample comes from a study of T cell responses to AZD1222 COVID-19 vaccine. Study-wide results and limits: As reported, nearly half of all spike-specific TCRs target variant regions that are unmutated. Spike-specific TCR depth and breadth grew after two AZD1222 doses.

V was clipped by 3 bases and J by 4 bases; unmatched bases: 11. CDR1 is DFQATT and CDR2 is SNEGSKA in the germline V gene (reference sequence). The CDR3 runs to 16 residues. Here immunoSEQ multiplex PCR was the method, and the copy in TCRdb shows in-frame clones only, minus some. The sample holds around 180,000 clones, about 87% seen once. The receptor was derived from an adult in good health. This material consisted of peripheral blood, taken on day 0 of AZD1222 vaccination. The chain couples TRBV20-1 to TRBJ2-3; 9 bases map to TRBD2. CDR3 amino acids: CSASEGAGGGADTQYF. In DNA form, the CDR3 reads TGCAGTGCTAGTGAGGGTGCGGGAGGGGGAGCAGATACGCAGTATTTT.